The 24 T cell receptor beta chains in this list originate from one sample, sequenced in a study of metastatic and nonmetastatic thyroid tumors. Prior to thyroid surgery, none of the patients had received any treatment. TCRdb re-called the PCR reads through MiXCR. The sample lists some 30,000 clones, around 30% occurring once. Sequencing was performed on blood. The receptors shown here come from a female donor with papillary thyroid cancer or a benign thyroid nodule (not recorded which). Some clones in this sample may be carry-over from other donors' samples.

This clone has a handful of counts. The gene calls are TRBV6-1 and TRBJ2-7, with a tentative D call TRBD1 (7 bases). Germline CDR1 is MNHNS and CDR2 is SASEGT. The germline V and J ends were trimmed by 6 bases and 5 bases, with 14 bases remaining between them. The length of the CDR3 is 13 residues. CDR3: CASRPTGEDEQYF. For the CDR3, the DNA is TGTGCCAGCAGGCCCACAGGGGAGGACGAGCAGTACTTC.

At least ten counts were recorded for this clone. J is TRBJ1-1 and V is TRBV27; no clear D gene. The germline gives CDR1 MNHEY, CDR2 SMNVEV (reference sequence). The CDR3 covers 13 residues. The V end lost 5 bases, the J end lost 3 bases, and 10 bases lay between the germline ends. The CDR3 sequence is CASSGGGHTEAFF. The DNA of the CDR3 is TGTGCCAGCAGTGGTGGAGGACACACTGAAGCTTTCTTT.

This clone is a singleton in its sample. The chain has TRBV5-1 and TRBJ1-6; TRBD1 matches 12 bases. V shed 4 bases, J shed 10 bases, and the junction held 0 bases outside the gene matches. The CDR3 extends over 13 amino acids. Germline CDR1 is SGHRS and CDR2 is YFSETQ. CDR3 amino acids: CASSGTGGSPLHF. The DNA for the CDR3 is TGCGCCAGCAGCGGGACAGGGGGCTCACCCCTCCACTTT.

The sample holds many counts of this clone. A much larger clonotype is one base distant, so this may be a read error. This specimen includes other DNA sequences encoding the same CDR3. J is TRBJ1-5 and V is TRBV2; TRBD1 matches at 11 bases. Trimming took 6 bases from V and 0 from J; bases not matched to a gene: 4. Germline lookup yields CDR1 SNHLY and CDR2 FYNNEI. This CDR3 contains 16 residues. The CDR3, as DNA: TGTGCCAGCAGCCGGGACAGGGGGAGTAGCAATCAGCCCCAGCATTTT. Translating gives CASSRDRGSSNQPQHF.

This clone was seen repeatedly, ten times or more. This chain connects TRBV30 to TRBJ2-7; no reliable D call. The V and J ends lost 1 base and 2 bases respectively, with 9 bases between them. The CDR3 sequence is 13 residues long. The germline gives CDR1 GTSNPN, CDR2 SVGIG (reference sequence). The CDR3 is CAWSGLPTYEQYF. The CDR3 region has the DNA TGTGCCTGGAGTGGTTTGCCCACCTACGAGCAGTACTTC.

This clone was counted many times. V usage is TRBV20-1 and J usage is TRBJ2-1; possibly TRBD1 for D (6 bases). CDR1 and CDR2 (germline): DFQATT, SNEGSKA (reference sequence). This CDR3 is built from 14 residues. V was clipped by 4 bases and J by 4 bases, with 14 bases between them. The CDR3 coding sequence is TGCAGTGCTACCCGGGACAAGGGGTACAATGAGCAGTTCTTC. It translates to CSATRDKGYNEQFF.

This clone is medium-sized. The V and J genes are TRBV4-1 and TRBJ1-2, with TRBD1 identical over 12 bases. Germline V gene data show CDR1 as MGHRA and CDR2 as YSYEKL. The CDR3 spans 17 residues. V trimming: 4 bases; J trimming: 8 bases; junction bases outside the gene matches: 14. The CDR3 DNA is TGCGCCAGCAGCCCCGACACCGGGACAGGGGGCGCTGGAGGCTACACCTTC. Translated: CASSPDTGTGGAGGYTF.

This clone has a count of ten or more. The CDR3 is CASSRTGNSPLHF. The CDR3, as DNA: TGTGCCAGCAGTCGGACAGGGAATTCACCCCTCCACTTT. The gene calls are TRBV12-3 or TRBV12-4 and TRBJ1-6; 8 bases are a match to TRBD1. After removal of 5 bases from V and 7 bases from J, the junction contained 1 base not matched to a gene. CDR3 length equals 13 residues.

The V call is TRBV20-1, the J call TRBJ1-1; D is uncertain. The CDR3 has 13 residues. In germline, CDR1 is DFQATT, CDR2 SNEGSKA (reference sequence). Trimming removed 0 bases from V and 1 base from J, with 6 bases in between. The CDR3 loop reads CSARDPENTEAFF. CDR3 coding DNA: TGCAGTGCTAGAGACCCGGAGAACACTGAAGCTTTCTTT.

This clone was counted at least ten times. The V call is TRBV28, the J call TRBJ2-1; a weak D match, TRBD2 (6 bases). V lost 4 bases to trimming and J lost 3 bases, with 7 bases between them. The CDR3 covers 13 residues. Looked up from germline, CDR1 is MDHEN and CDR2 is SYDVKM. CDR3 nucleotides: TGTGCCAGCAGTTCGGGGGTCTACAATGAGCAGTTCTTC. This translates into CASSSGVYNEQFF.

V and J are TRBV18 and TRBJ1-1; maybe TRBD1 (5 bases). CDR3 length equals 17 residues. Germline CDR1 KGHSH, CDR2 LQKENI. Trimming took 0 bases from V and 3 from J, leaving 17 bases between them. DNA for the CDR3: TGTGCCAGCTCACCACCCTCAAGGGGAGGTGGCTACACTGAAGCTTTCTTT. As protein: CASSPPSRGGGYTEAFF.

The chain couples TRBV30 to TRBJ1-5; weak D call: TRBD1 (5 bases). This CDR3 region has 15 residues. Trimming left V 0 bases short and J 2 bases short, with 11 bases between. Germline loops: CDR1 GTSNPN, CDR2 SVGIG (reference sequence). The CDR3 protein is CAWSVTGSGNQPQHF. DNA for the CDR3: TGTGCCTGGAGTGTAACAGGCTCAGGCAATCAGCCCCAGCATTTT. Based on the CDR3 plus reference TRBV30 and TRBJ1-5, the full variable domain is SQTIHQWPATLVQPVGSPLSLECTVEGTSNPNLYWYRQAAGRGLQLLFYSVGIGQISSEVPQNLSASRPQDRQFILSSKKLLLSDSGFYLCAWSVTGSGNQPQHFGDGTRLSIL.

Turning to this clone: At one end, the junction sequence differs from germline, possibly due to a read error. The CDR3 loop reads CASTYRDRSYEEYF. The CDR3 DNA is TGTGCCAGCACTTACCGGGACAGGAGCTACGAGGAGTACTTC. The chain employs TRBV6-2 or TRBV6-3 and TRBJ2-7; 8 bases are a match to TRBD1. The CDR3 length is 14 residues. Germline assignment: CDR1 MNHEY and CDR2 SVGEGT.

This clone was counted at least ten times. This specimen includes other DNA sequences encoding the same CDR3. The rearrangement uses TRBV5-1 and TRBJ2-3; 7 bases agree with TRBD1. CDR1 is SGHRS and CDR2 is YFSETQ in the germline V gene. The J segment lost 6 bases and the V segment lost 8 bases, leaving 9 bases of the junction unmatched. This CDR3 has 13 amino acids. The CDR3 DNA reads TGCGCCAGAAACAGGGGTAAAGTCGATACGCAGTATTTT. Translating it yields CARNRGKVDTQYF.

This clone was seen only once. The genes are TRBV12-5 and TRBJ2-5; D is perhaps TRBD2 (5 bases). This CDR3 region has 13 residues. V was shortened by 7 bases and J by 3 bases, with 12 bases between the two germline ends. Germline lookup yields CDR1 LGHNT and CDR2 FRNRAP. In nucleotides, the CDR3 is TGTGCTAGTGCCCTGGACGGGAAAGAGACCCAGTACTTC. It encodes CASALDGKETQYF.

The rearrangement links TRBV30 to TRBJ1-2; D ambiguous. Trimming cost V 4 bases and J 4 bases, with 13 bases left between them. The CDR3 extends over 13 amino acids. Germline V lookup: CDR1 GTSNPN, CDR2 SVGIG (reference sequence). The CDR3 here is CAWTSSPGYGYTF. The CDR3, as DNA: TGTGCCTGGACTTCTTCGCCGGGCTATGGCTACACCTTC.

Of note for this clone: Sequence at one end of the junction differs from germline and may be a read error. V and J are TRBV6-4 and TRBJ1-2; D possibly corresponds to TRBD1 (5 bases). The CDR3 has 14 amino acids. The germline V gene encodes CDR1 MRHNA and CDR2 SNTAGT. The CDR3 DNA is TGTGCCAGCAGTGACTCGGAGGGGATCTATGGCAACACCTTC. It codes for CASSDSEGIYGNTF.

The sample holds one count of this clone. The rearrangement uses TRBV5-1 and TRBJ2-1; TRBD2 agrees at 7 bases. V lost 0 bases, J lost 9 bases, and 6 bases stayed unmatched. CDR1 and CDR2 from the germline V gene are SGHRS and YFSETQ. The CDR3 has 14 amino acids. The CDR3 here is CASSLEGLGSEQFF. Written as DNA, the CDR3 is TGCGCCAGCAGCTTGGAAGGACTAGGGTCTGAGCAGTTCTTC.

This clone was detected many times. The chain recombines TRBV6-1 with TRBJ1-4; D may be TRBD1 (5 bases). The CDR3 is 17 amino acids. Trimming pared 2 bases from V and 0 bases from J, leaving 13 bases between. In germline, CDR1 is MNHNS, CDR2 SASEGT. CDR3 protein: CASSEKRGLTTNEKLFF. The CDR3 DNA follows: TGTGCCAGCAGTGAAAAAAGGGGACTTACAACTAATGAAAAACTGTTTTTT.

Many counts were recorded for this clone. The rearrangement joins TRBV12-3 or TRBV12-4 to TRBJ2-1; D remains unclear. CDR3 length equals 13 residues. Between the trimmed V and J ends, which lost 2 bases and 1 base, there was a span of 3 bases. CDR3 sequence: CASSLNSYNEQFF. The DNA for the CDR3 is TGTGCCAGCAGTTTAAATTCCTACAATGAGCAGTTCTTC.

The chain employs TRBV5-1 and TRBJ2-7, with D possibly called TRBD1 or TRBD2 (5 bases each). Germline-derived CDR1 and CDR2 are SGHRS and YFSETQ. Trimming took off 1 base at V and 3 bases at J, with 14 bases between the two ends. The CDR3 length is 15 residues. The CDR3 DNA reads TGCGCCAGCAGCTTGTGGGGGACGGGCGTCTACGAGCAGTACTTC. Translating it yields CASSLWGTGVYEQYF.

This clone occurred many times. The CDR3 sequence: CASRLVANYEQYF. The CDR3 DNA sequence: TGTGCCAGCAGGCTGGTTGCGAACTACGAGCAGTACTTC. This chain joins TRBV27 and TRBJ2-7; D ambiguous. V shed 6 bases and J shed 3 bases, with 12 bases lying between them. The CDR3 is 13 residues long. Looked up from germline, CDR1 is MNHEY and CDR2 is SMNVEV (reference sequence).

In its sample, this clone was seen a few times. The junction departs from the called germline gene at one end, perhaps through a read error. This chain uses TRBV4-1 with TRBJ2-1; D uncertain. The CDR3 consists of 16 residues. Germline loops: CDR1 MGHRA, CDR2 YSYEKL. Here the CDR3 reads CASSQVQLSYYIEQFF. CDR3 in DNA: TGCGCCAGCAGCCAAGTACAGTTAAGCTACTACATTGAGCAGTTCTTC.

The rearrangement joins TRBV20-1 to TRBJ2-7; a possible D gene is TRBD1 (6 bases). V dropped 3 bases and J dropped 2 bases, with 8 bases sitting between them. Germline loops: CDR1 DFQATT, CDR2 SNEGSKA (reference sequence). The CDR3 totals 12 residues. The CDR3, as DNA: TGCAGTGCTAGCGGACAGACCTACGAGCAGTACTTC. Encoded protein: CSASGQTYEQYF.